These 17 T cell receptor beta chains were sequenced from one sample in a study of blood T cell repertoires in COVID-19. Assay used: immunoSEQ multiplex PCR; TCRdb lists only in-frame clones, some missing. The sample has approximately 360,000 clones, around 90% seen once; the top ten hold more than 1%. Material: peripheral blood. All receptors derive from a man aged 35-49 years with acute or convalescent COVID-19.

The rearrangement links TRBV12-3 or TRBV12-4 to TRBJ1-1; D unresolved. The CDR3 is 13 residues long. V gave up 6 bases and J gave up 9 bases, with 17 bases separating them. As DNA, the CDR3 is TGTGCCAGCAGCCCAACCTGGGTTACTAAAGCTTTCTTT. It codes for CASSPTWVTKAFF.

The rearrangement links TRBV7-2 to TRBJ1-1, with 9 bases matching TRBD1. After removal of 5 bases from V and 10 bases from J, the junction contained 14 bases not matched to a gene. The CDR3 covers 15 residues. Germline lookup yields CDR1 SGHTA and CDR2 FQGNSA. Here the CDR3 DNA reads TGTGCCAGCAGCCCCATCACCGGGACAGGGTCTAGAGCTTTCTTT. Protein: CASSPITGTGSRAFF.

CDR3 protein: CSASGSGGRRYEQYF. CDR3 nucleotide sequence: TGCAGTGCTAGTGGCTCGGGCGGGAGACGGTACGAGCAGTACTTC. The chain employs TRBV20-1 and TRBJ2-7, with TRBD2 identical over 7 bases. There are 15 residues in the CDR3. The V and J ends lost 3 bases and 4 bases, in that order; junction bases with no gene match: 12. Germline CDR1 DFQATT, CDR2 SNEGSKA (reference sequence).

This chain joins TRBV2 and TRBJ1-6; 9 bases map to TRBD1. V was clipped by 6 bases and J by 6 bases; unmatched bases: 6. CDR3 length: 15 residues. The germline V gene has CDR1 SNHLY and CDR2 FYNNEI. The CDR3, as DNA: TGTGCCAGCAGGACACAGGGGGCGGGTAATTCACCCCTCCACTTT. Protein product: CASRTQGAGNSPLHF.

The gene calls are TRBV11-2 and TRBJ1-5, with TRBD1 matching 8 bases. The CDR3 length is 14 residues. The germline V gene encodes CDR1 SGHAT and CDR2 FQNNGV. The ends lost 6 bases at V and 1 base at J; junction bases unmatched: 2. The CDR3 nucleotides are TGTGCCAGCAGAGGACAGGGAAGCAATCAGCCCCAGCATTTT. Amino acid sequence: CASRGQGSNQPQHF.

This clone showed up just once. This sequence joins TRBV27 and TRBJ2-3; 8 bases map to TRBD1. V lost 5 bases, J lost 2 bases, and 12 bases stayed unmatched. The CDR3 covers 17 residues. The germline V gene encodes CDR1 MNHEY and CDR2 SMNVEV (reference sequence). The CDR3 region is CASSVGRTGMSTDTQYF. CDR3 sequence (DNA): TGTGCCAGCAGTGTGGGGCGGACAGGGATGTCCACAGATACGCAGTATTTT.

V usage is TRBV9 and J usage is TRBJ2-7; D is possibly TRBD2 (6 bases). In germline, CDR1 is SGDLS, CDR2 YYNGEE. The CDR3 runs 14 residues. Trimming took 0 bases from V and 5 from J, leaving 12 bases between them. In nucleotides, the CDR3 is TGTGCCAGCAGCGTAGATCTAGCGTCAAACGAGCAGTACTTC. Encoded protein: CASSVDLASNEQYF.

The sample holds a few counts of this clone. The chain uses TRBV5-1 and TRBJ2-1; 8 bases are shared with TRBD1. The V gene's germline CDR1 is SGHRS and CDR2 YFSETQ. V dropped 0 bases and J dropped 7; count of bases not matched to a gene: 9. CDR3 length: 16 amino acids. In DNA form, the CDR3 reads TGCGCCAGCAGCTTGGCCATGAGACAGGGGTGGAATGAGCAGTTCTTC. Amino acids: CASSLAMRQGWNEQFF.

The J gene is TRBJ2-3, the V gene TRBV28, with a possible D match to TRBD2 (6 bases). In germline, CDR1 is MDHEN, CDR2 SYDVKM. V lost 0 bases, J lost 9 bases, and 10 bases lay in between. CDR3 length equals 13 residues. The CDR3 reads CASSLWGDFTQYF. In DNA form, the CDR3 reads TGTGCCAGCAGTTTATGGGGGGACTTCACGCAGTATTTT.

This sequence joins TRBV24-1 and TRBJ2-7, with D possibly TRBD2 on 6 matching bases. The CDR3 is 12 amino acids. Germline V gene sequence: CDR1 KGHDR, CDR2 SFDVKD. Trimming removed 1 base at V and 7 bases at J, with 7 bases between. The CDR3 DNA follows: TGTGCCACCAGTGATTTTGGAGGGGAGCAGTACTTC. Translated: CATSDFGGEQYF.

The rearrangement links TRBV10-1 to TRBJ2-3, with D perhaps TRBD2 (5 bases). The V end was cut by 5 bases, the J end by 4 bases, with 13 bases between. The CDR3 runs 14 residues. Germline V CDR1 and CDR2: WNHNN, SYGVQD (reference sequence). The DNA for the CDR3 is TGCGCCAGCAGTCGTAAGAGGGTCCCAGATACGCAGTATTTT. This encodes CASSRKRVPDTQYF.

This chain links TRBV9 with TRBJ2-7, with 7 bases matching TRBD1. The germline CDR1 and CDR2 sequences are SGDLS and YYNGEE. V shed 4 bases and J 2 bases; nucleotides not matched to a gene: 9. CDR3 length equals 15 residues. The CDR3 loop is CASSLGDSPTYEQYF. DNA of the CDR3: TGTGCCAGCAGCCTAGGGGACAGTCCAACCTACGAGCAGTACTTC.

This clone turned up a few times. The chain carries TRBV28 and TRBJ2-2; D is ambiguous. The length of the CDR3 is 12 residues. Per germline, CDR1 MDHEN and CDR2 SYDVKM. The V gene lost 5 bases and the J gene lost 4 bases, with 5 bases spanning the gap. The CDR3 nucleotides read TGTGCCAGCAGTGAGATCACCGGGGAGCTGTTTTTT. Its translation: CASSEITGELFF.

The chain combines TRBV9 with TRBJ1-6, with 7 bases that match TRBD1. The CDR3 is 16 residues long. Germline loops: CDR1 SGDLS, CDR2 YYNGEE. J gave up 7 bases and V 2 bases, and 9 bases lay outside the gene matches. CDR3 coding DNA: TGTGCCAGCAGCGTCGATGCGACAGGGATCAATTCACCCCTCCACTTT. Amino acids: CASSVDATGINSPLHF.

This clone was recorded only once. CDR3 coding DNA: TGCGCCAGCAGTGATAATCGGGGTAGGGAGACCCAGTACTTC. Translating gives CASSDNRGRETQYF. The rearrangement joins TRBV10-1 to TRBJ2-5; maybe TRBD2 (5 bases). Germline loops: CDR1 WNHNN, CDR2 SYGVQD (reference sequence). There are 14 residues in the CDR3. V lost 3 bases and J 5 bases, leaving 13 bases between the germline ends.

J is TRBJ1-1 and V is TRBV27; D not resolved. This CDR3 spans 14 amino acids. CDR1 is MNHEY and CDR2 is SMNVEV in the germline V gene (reference sequence). Trimming left V 6 bases short and J 0 bases short, with 11 bases between. CDR3 sequence: CASRARQVNTEAFF. As DNA, the CDR3 is TGTGCCAGCAGAGCTCGCCAGGTGAACACTGAAGCTTTCTTT.

V usage is TRBV2 and J usage is TRBJ2-7, with D tentatively TRBD2 (6 bases). The CDR3 contains 16 residues. Germline CDR1 and CDR2: SNHLY and FYNNEI. V shed 8 bases and J shed 3 bases, with 23 bases lying between them. CDR3 loop: CASRRDGASAVYEQYF. CDR3 in DNA: TGTGCCAGCCGTAGAGACGGCGCTAGCGCTGTCTACGAGCAGTACTTC.